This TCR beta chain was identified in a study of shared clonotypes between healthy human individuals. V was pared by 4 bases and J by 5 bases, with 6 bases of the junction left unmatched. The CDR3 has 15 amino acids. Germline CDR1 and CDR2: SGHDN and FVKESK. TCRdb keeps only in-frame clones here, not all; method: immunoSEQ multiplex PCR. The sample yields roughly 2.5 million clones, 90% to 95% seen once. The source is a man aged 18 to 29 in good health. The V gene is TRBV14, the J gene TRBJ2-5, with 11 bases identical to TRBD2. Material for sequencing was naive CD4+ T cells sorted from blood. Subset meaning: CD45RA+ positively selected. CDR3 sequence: CASSLTSGSWETQYF. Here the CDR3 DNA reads TGTGCCAGCAGCCTAACTAGCGGGAGCTGGGAGACCCAGTACTTC.